This entry lists 26 T cell receptor beta chains sequenced from one sample in a study of shared clonotypes between healthy human individuals. Profiled with immunoSEQ multiplex PCR; TCRdb holds only in-frame clones, not every one. The profile shows about 2.2 million clones, around 93% of them singletons. Positive CCR7 selection of CD45RO-negative cells yielded the naive CD8 cells, and terminally differentiated effector memory CD45RA+ cells were excluded. Sequenced sample: naive CD8+ T cells from PBMCs. The source of these receptors is a man younger than 35 in good health. Some clones in this sample may be carry-over from other donors' samples.

This clone was seen a few times. Distinct nucleotide sequences in the sample also encode this CDR3. V gene TRBV4-1 combines with J gene TRBJ1-5, with 8 bases fitting TRBD1. CDR1 is MGHRA and CDR2 is YSYEKL in the germline V gene. Germline trimming cut 1 base from V and 4 bases from J; bases unmatched to any gene: 0. The CDR3 has 14 amino acids. This CDR3 is CASSQGQGNQPQHF. CDR3 DNA sequence: TGCGCCAGCAGCCAAGGACAGGGGAATCAGCCCCAGCATTTT.

J is TRBJ1-2 and V is TRBV5-1, with 9 bases identical to TRBD1. The V gene's germline CDR1 is SGHRS and CDR2 YFSETQ. V lost 0 bases to trimming and J lost 6 bases; unmatched junction nucleotides: 12. This CDR3 is built from 17 residues. The CDR3 DNA reads TGCGCCAGCAGCTTGGCTCCCGGGACAGGGTTCGATAATGGCTACACCTTC. This sequence encodes CASSLAPGTGFDNGYTF.

V usage is TRBV14 and J usage is TRBJ1-2; the D gene is possibly TRBD1 (5 bases). The CDR3 extends over 16 amino acids. Trimming shortened V by 3 bases and J by 4 bases, and 18 bases separated the two germline ends. Germline V gives CDR1 SGHDN, CDR2 FVKESK. DNA of the CDR3: TGTGCCAGCAGCCATCCCGCCGCGGGGACCGGCTATGGCTACACCTTC. Its translation is CASSHPAAGTGYGYTF. The full variable domain, completed using reference TRBV14 and TRBJ1-2, is EAGVTQFPSHSVIEKGQTVTLRCDPISGHDNLYWYRRVMGKEIKFLLHFVKESKQDESGMPNNRFLAERTGGTYSTLKVQPAELEDSGVYFCASSHPAAGTGYGYTFGSGTRLTVV.

The chain is built from TRBV4-3 and TRBJ1-2; D uncertain. The V and J ends lost 4 bases and 2 bases respectively, with 17 bases between them. The CDR3 spans 16 residues. Germline CDR1 reads LGHNA; CDR2 reads YSLEER. CDR3 region: CASSPTPHKMNYGYTF. The DNA of the CDR3 is TGCGCCAGCAGCCCTACCCCCCACAAGATGAACTATGGCTACACCTTC.

The chain uses TRBV7-9 and TRBJ2-7; 14 nucleotides agree with TRBD2. The CDR3 runs to 14 residues. Germline loops: CDR1 SEHNR, CDR2 FQNEAQ (reference sequence). The ends lost 8 bases at V and 3 bases at J; junction bases unmatched: 3. Here the CDR3 DNA reads TGTGCCAGCGGAGGGACTAGCGGGGGCTACGAGCAGTACTTC. As protein: CASGGTSGGYEQYF.

The chain joins TRBV30 to TRBJ2-2; the match to TRBD2 covers 12 bases. J gave up 9 bases and V 8 bases, and 7 bases lay outside the gene matches. Germline CDR1 reads GTSNPN; CDR2 reads SVGIG (reference sequence). The CDR3 loop spans 13 amino acids. The CDR3 spells CAGGTSGYWELFF. As DNA, the CDR3 is TGTGCCGGGGGGACTAGCGGGTATTGGGAGCTGTTTTTT.

The genes are TRBV11-2 and TRBJ2-1; tentative D call: TRBD2 (5 bases). CDR3 length: 12 amino acids. The V gene's germline CDR1 is SGHAT and CDR2 FQNNGV. V was shortened by 4 bases and J by 8 bases, with 9 bases between the two germline ends. The CDR3 region is CASSSLAYEQFF. The CDR3 DNA reads as TGTGCCAGCAGCTCTCTAGCTTATGAGCAGTTCTTC.

The chain combines TRBV19 with TRBJ2-1, with a possible D match to TRBD2 (6 bases). The CDR3 sequence is 17 residues long. Deletions cut 5 bases from V and 1 base from J, with 18 bases between. CDR1 LNHDA and CDR2 SQIVND come from the germline V gene (reference sequence). The CDR3: CASSPLPGVQSYNEQFF. CDR3 in DNA: TGTGCCAGTAGTCCCCTCCCGGGGGTTCAGTCCTACAATGAGCAGTTCTTC.

Only one count was recorded for this clone. CDR3 nucleotide sequence: TGTGCCAGCAGCTTAGTTGGCGATGAGCAGTTCTTC. Translation: CASSLVGDEQFF. The rearrangement uses TRBV11-2 and TRBJ2-1; no clear D. This CDR3 is built from 12 residues. V was shortened by 1 base and J by 8 bases, with 6 bases between the two germline ends. Germline V gene data show CDR1 as SGHAT and CDR2 as FQNNGV.

The CDR3 sequence is CASSFRQGKGFGEQYF. CDR3 coding DNA: TGTGCCAGCAGTTTCCGACAGGGTAAGGGTTTCGGCGAGCAGTACTTC. The V gene is TRBV28, the J gene TRBJ2-7; 7 positions agree with TRBD1. The trim removed 3 bases at V and 6 bases at J, leaving 14 bases unmatched. The V gene's germline CDR1 is MDHEN and CDR2 SYDVKM. CDR3 length equals 16 residues.

The chain carries TRBV5-6 and TRBJ1-2; unclear D gene. Germline V CDR1 and CDR2: SGHDT, YYEEEE. Trimming took 0 bases from V and 4 from J, leaving 16 bases between them. The length of the CDR3 is 16 residues. CDR3 coding DNA: TGTGCCAGCAGCTTGGCCTCCGACGGTCGGACCTATGGCTACACCTTC. Residues: CASSLASDGRTYGYTF.

The V gene is TRBV11-2, the J gene TRBJ2-5; D is ambiguous. V gave up 3 bases and J gave up 5 bases, with 7 bases separating them. CDR3 length equals 12 residues. Germline CDR1 SGHAT, CDR2 FQNNGV. CDR3: CASSFPYETQYF. CDR3 bases: TGTGCCAGCAGCTTCCCTTACGAGACCCAGTACTTC.

A single count supports this clone. V gene TRBV6-5 combines with J gene TRBJ1-1, with D perhaps matching TRBD1 (5 bases). CDR3 length: 15 amino acids. CDR1 is MNHEY, CDR2 SVGAGI, per germline. Trimming removed 2 bases at V and 5 bases at J, with 15 bases between. In DNA form, the CDR3 reads TGTGCCAGCAGTTACGGTTGGGACTCCCTTACTGAAGCTTTCTTT. Its translation: CASSYGWDSLTEAFF.

The chain combines TRBV6-6 with TRBJ2-5, with D tentatively TRBD1 (6 bases). V shed 7 bases and J shed 5 bases, with 11 bases lying between them. The CDR3 loop spans 12 amino acids. Germline values: CDR1 MNHNY, CDR2 SVGAGI (reference sequence). The CDR3 DNA is TGTGCCAGCAACAGGGTACAGGAGACCCAGTACTTC. Its protein is CASNRVQETQYF.

The CDR3 region has the DNA TGTGCCAGCAGCTCCCGGGACAGCCTAAACCAAGAGACCCAGTACTTC. Its translation is CASSSRDSLNQETQYF. The chain has TRBV7-9 and TRBJ2-5, with 7 bases that match TRBD1. The CDR3 covers 16 residues. In germline, CDR1 is SEHNR, CDR2 FQNEAQ (reference sequence). Trimming removed 4 bases from V and 0 bases from J; junction bases left unmatched: 8.

In this sample, this clone turned up a few times. Here the CDR3 reads CASSQMGQGNTEAFF. In DNA form, the CDR3 reads TGCGCCAGCAGCCAAATGGGACAGGGGAACACTGAAGCTTTCTTT. The V and J genes are TRBV4-1 and TRBJ1-1, with TRBD1 matching 9 bases. Germline CDR1 and CDR2: MGHRA and YSYEKL. This CDR3 region has 15 residues. With V trimmed by 2 bases and J by 1 base, 2 bases remained unmatched.

This chain uses TRBV9 with TRBJ1-2, with TRBD1 as a possible D gene (5 bases). CDR3 length: 16 residues. V was clipped by 0 bases and J by 4 bases, with 16 bases between them. Germline CDR1 reads SGDLS; CDR2 reads YYNGEE. CDR3 region: CASSVGSQGGAYGYTF. CDR3 DNA sequence: TGTGCCAGCAGCGTAGGATCTCAGGGCGGGGCCTATGGCTACACCTTC.

This chain joins TRBV6-1 and TRBJ1-2; TRBD1 is a possible D gene (5 bases). Trimming left V 6 bases short and J 4 bases short, with 6 bases between. Germline V gene lookup returns CDR1 MNHNS and CDR2 SASEGT. This CDR3 is 11 amino acids long. The CDR3 nucleotides read TGTGCCAGCAGGGGACCCTATGGCTACACCTTC. The encoded protein is CASRGPYGYTF.

The chain employs TRBV27 and TRBJ2-7, with 7 bases that match TRBD1. The CDR3 totals 15 residues. The V segment lost 3 bases and the J segment 0 bases; nucleotides outside the gene matches: 5. Germline assignment: CDR1 MNHEY and CDR2 SMNVEV (reference sequence). The CDR3 here is CASSLADRSSYEQYF. The CDR3 bases are TGTGCCAGCAGTTTGGCGGACAGGAGCTCCTACGAGCAGTACTTC.

This sequence joins TRBV25-1 and TRBJ1-3; tentative D call: TRBD1 (5 bases). Germline V gene sequence: CDR1 MGHDK, CDR2 SYGVNS. This CDR3 is built from 14 residues. V lost 1 base to trimming and J lost 2 bases, with 6 bases between them. The CDR3 here is CASSEWGAGNTIYF. As DNA, the CDR3 is TGTGCCAGCAGTGAATGGGGGGCTGGAAACACCATATATTTT. The variable domain in full, with the rest retrieved from reference TRBV25-1 and TRBJ1-3, is EADIYQTPRYLVIGTGKKITLECSQTMGHDKMYWYQQDPGMELHLIHYSYGVNSTEKGDLSSESTVSRIRTEHFPLTLESARPSHTSQYLCASSEWGAGNTIYFGEGSWLTVV.

The CDR3 protein is CASSYYGGTGGEAFF. In nucleotides, the CDR3 is TGTGCCAGCAGTTACTACGGGGGGACGGGGGGTGAAGCTTTCTTT. The V call is TRBV6-5, the J call TRBJ1-1; tentatively, D is TRBD1 (5 bases). Per the germline V gene, CDR1 is MNHEY and CDR2 is SVGAGI. The CDR3 covers 15 residues. V lost 1 base, J lost 7 bases, and 16 bases lay in between.

This chain connects TRBV14 to TRBJ1-3; tentatively, D is TRBD1 (6 bases). V lost 7 bases, J lost 0 bases, and 28 bases lay in between. CDR3 size: 20 residues. CDR1 is SGHDN and CDR2 is FVKESK in the germline V gene. CDR3 protein: CASNVIPIRGAPDSGNTIYF. The DNA of the CDR3 is TGTGCCAGCAACGTAATCCCCATTCGGGGGGCGCCAGACTCTGGAAACACCATATATTTT.

The chain has TRBV28 and TRBJ1-5, with D possibly matching TRBD1 (5 bases). V was clipped by 5 bases and J by 8 bases, with 16 bases between them. CDR1 is MDHEN, CDR2 SYDVKM, per germline. CDR3 length: 14 amino acids. The CDR3 spells CASSPWSGDEPQHF. CDR3 in DNA: TGTGCCAGCAGTCCTTGGTCGGGGGATGAGCCCCAGCATTTT.

The V and J genes are TRBV7-9 and TRBJ1-4; tentative D call: TRBD1 (6 bases). The CDR3 covers 13 residues. V shed 7 bases and J shed 8 bases, with 14 bases lying between them. Germline CDR1 reads SEHNR; CDR2 reads FQNEAQ (reference sequence). The CDR3 DNA follows: TGTGCCAGCAACCAAGGGGGGGGAGAAAAACTGTTTTTT. Its translation is CASNQGGGEKLFF.

This clone occurred once. The chain combines TRBV6-6 with TRBJ2-7, with D perhaps matching TRBD2 (5 bases). The germline V gene encodes CDR1 MNHNY and CDR2 SVGAGI (reference sequence). This CDR3 is 13 amino acids long. V was pared by 10 bases and J by 3 bases, with 16 bases between. The CDR3 nucleotides are TGTGCCACCCAGCTTGAGGGATACTACGAGCAGTACTTC. Residues: CATQLEGYYEQYF.

The table lists this clone with a count of one. V usage is TRBV10-2 and J usage is TRBJ2-5; 7 nucleotides match TRBD1. Losses at the gene ends were 6 bases for V and 4 bases for J; bases not matched to a gene: 8. The CDR3 has 14 residues. The germline CDR1 and CDR2 sequences are WSHSY and SAAADI. The CDR3 protein is CASRGRTGGETQYF. The CDR3, as DNA: TGCGCCAGCAGGGGCCGGACAGGAGGAGAGACCCAGTACTTC.